A single sample is the source of the 3 T cell receptor beta chains below, sequenced in a study of CXCR3-negative and CXCR3-positive naive CD8 T cells (dated by TCRdb to the late 2010s). Instrument used: NextSeq 550. The Human TCR Profiling Kit (MiLaboratory) was used to make UMI-labeled 5' RACE TRB cDNA libraries. One entry per CDR3 protein sequence results from the TCRdb reprocessing of the reads, with DNA left out. The table held for this sample gives 92,000 or so distinct CDR3 sequences. The leading ten clones occupy 1.1% of the sample. Sequenced sample: naive CXCR3- CD8+ T cells from blood. According to the study, the label for this sample's cell subset or site signals: CD45RO-CCR7+CD27+CD95- naive CD8+ T cells lacking CXCR3 (TNR3-). Every receptor here comes from a human donor in good health. Some clones in this sample may be carry-over from other donors' samples.

The chain links TRBV11-3 to TRBJ2-1; lacking DNA, the TRBD1 call made by TCRdb goes unchecked. Germline V gene lookup returns CDR1 SGHNT and CDR2 YENEEA. This CDR3 comprises 14 residues. CDR3 amino acids: CASSLPTGVREQFF.

The chain is built from TRBV29-1 and TRBJ2-1; absent DNA, TCRdb's TRBD1 call cannot be checked. Germline CDR1 SQVTM, CDR2 ANQGSEA. The CDR3 loop spans 11 amino acids. The CDR3 spells CSTFRQNEQFF.

The rearrangement links TRBV27 to TRBJ1-4; TCRdb outputs TRBD1, but without DNA this stays unchecked. The CDR3 length is 14 residues. CDR1 is MNHEY, CDR2 SMNVEV, per germline (reference sequence). This CDR3 reads CASSLGLAQGKLFF.